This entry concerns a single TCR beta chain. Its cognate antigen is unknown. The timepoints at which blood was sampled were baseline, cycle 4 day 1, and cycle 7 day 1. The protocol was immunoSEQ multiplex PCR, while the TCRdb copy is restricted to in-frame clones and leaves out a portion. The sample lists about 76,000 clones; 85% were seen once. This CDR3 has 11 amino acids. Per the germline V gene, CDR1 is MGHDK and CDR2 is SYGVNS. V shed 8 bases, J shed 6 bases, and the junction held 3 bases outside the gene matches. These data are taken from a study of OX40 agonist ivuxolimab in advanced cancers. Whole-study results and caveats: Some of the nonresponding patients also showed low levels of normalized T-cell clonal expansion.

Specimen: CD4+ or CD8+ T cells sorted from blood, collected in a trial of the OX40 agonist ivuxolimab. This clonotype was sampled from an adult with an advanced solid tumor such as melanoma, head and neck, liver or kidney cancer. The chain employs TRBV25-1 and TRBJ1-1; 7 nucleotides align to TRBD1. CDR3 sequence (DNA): TGTGCCAGCCTCGGGACAGCTGAAGCTTTCTTT. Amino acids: CASLGTAEAFF.